The present T cell receptor beta chain was sequenced within a study of OX40 agonist ivuxolimab in advanced cancers. Study overall: Treatment of patients was with ivuxolimab, an agonistic anti-OX40 (CD134) antibody. Partial responses were seen in three patients, one with hepatocellular carcinoma and two with cutaneous melanoma.

Trimming pared 4 bases from V and 0 bases from J, leaving 25 bases between. Germline V gene lookup returns CDR1 SNHLY and CDR2 FYNNEI. The CDR3 loop spans 20 amino acids. Repertoires were generated with immunoSEQ multiplex PCR, while TCRdb's copy carries only in-frame clones and drops some. The sample has about 55,000 clones, roughly 86% seen once; the top ten hold roughly 7%. The chain carries TRBV2 and TRBJ1-5; D gene ambiguous. The origin of this receptor is an adult with an advanced solid tumor such as melanoma, head and neck, liver or kidney cancer. The sequencing here drew on CD4+ or CD8+ T cells sorted from blood, taken in a trial of the OX40 agonist ivuxolimab. The CDR3: CASSGGDPWAQWDSNQPQHF. CDR3 sequence (DNA): TGTGCCAGCAGTGGCGGGGATCCCTGGGCACAGTGGGATAGCAATCAGCCCCAGCATTTT.